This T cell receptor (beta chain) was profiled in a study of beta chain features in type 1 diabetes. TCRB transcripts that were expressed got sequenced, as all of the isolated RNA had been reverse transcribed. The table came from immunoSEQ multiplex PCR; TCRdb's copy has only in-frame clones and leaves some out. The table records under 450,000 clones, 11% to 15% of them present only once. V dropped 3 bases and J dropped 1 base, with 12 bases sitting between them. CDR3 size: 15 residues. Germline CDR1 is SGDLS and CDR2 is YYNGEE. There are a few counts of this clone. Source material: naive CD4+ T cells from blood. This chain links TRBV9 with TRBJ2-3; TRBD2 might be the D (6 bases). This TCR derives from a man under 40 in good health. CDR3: CASSGGGRGTDTQYF. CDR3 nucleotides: TGTGCCAGCAGCGGAGGAGGGCGCGGCACAGATACGCAGTATTTT.